A single T cell receptor (beta chain) is shown here with its context. The clone's antigen remains unknown. It has no much larger one-base neighbor in the sample; base qualities were not kept. The sample comes from a study of OX40 agonist ivuxolimab in advanced cancers. With respect to the entire study: Ivuxolimab, which targeted the costimulatory receptor OX40 (CD134), was an agonistic, fully human IgG2 monoclonal antibody. Patients were allowed to have had prior anti-PD-1, anti-PD-L1 or anti-CTLA-4 therapy, and approximately 40% of the dose-escalation patients had been treated with checkpoint inhibitors. The paper reports the monotherapy dose-escalation portion (N of about 50 patients) of the phase I ivuxolimab trial. Of the 50 to 55 dose-escalation patients, hepatocellular carcinoma was present in some 19, melanoma in approximately 15, renal cell carcinoma in 9 and head and neck cancer in 9. Intravenous ivuxolimab was administered to patients every 2 weeks at six dose levels: 0.01, 0.1, 0.3, 1.5, 3 and 10 mg/kg. Partial responses occurred in three dose-escalation patients: two with cutaneous melanoma and one with hepatocellular carcinoma. The purpose of peripheral TCRbeta sequencing was to test whether ivuxolimab changed TCR sequence diversity and led to clonal T-cell expansion. In the dose-escalation cohort, 75% to 90% of patients were male, and the mean age was 60 years with a range of roughly 20 to 85. The study at large found these results: Antigen specificity was not determined for the clonally expanded peripheral T cells. Partial responders in the 0.1-3.0 mg/kg groups had among the lowest normalized peripheral clonal expansion, especially among CD8+ T cells. Low levels of normalized T-cell clonal expansion were also seen in some nonresponding patients. At doses of 0.1 to 3.0 mg/kg, clonal expansion of both CD4+ and CD8+ T cells in blood was seen between baseline and week 6. After ivuxolimab, expanded clones were on average more numerous among CD8+ T cells than among CD4+ T cells.

Genomic DNA was isolated from the sorted cells so that the TCRbeta CDR3 region could be sequenced. The immunoSEQ Assay was used for sequencing of TCRbeta CDR3 regions. TCRdb holds this immuneACCESS table with in-frame rearrangements only. Some clones are missing; in checked studies, unresolved V genes explain under half, and the rest has no known cause. Present in this sample are 65,000 to 90,000 clones, roughly 80% of which were seen just once. Jointly, the top ten make up 2.5% to 3% of the sample. Relative to germline, V is 0 bases shorter and J is 4 bases shorter, with 2 bases between their ends. From the cysteine through the phenylalanine, the CDR3 covers 12 amino acids. The only DNA kept is the CDR3, 36 bases in frame from the first base. CDR1 is given as SGHKS and CDR2 as YYEKEE, both from the germline V gene (reference sequence). The trial excluded patients who had a history of autoimmune disease or were on systemic immunosuppression. Peripheral blood for TCR sequencing was collected from all dose cohorts at baseline, on cycle 4 day 1, and on cycle 7 day 1. Samples were obtained from an open-label, multicenter, first-in-human phase I dose-escalation trial of ivuxolimab. The trial enrolled adults with locally advanced or metastatic head and neck squamous cell, hepatocellular, melanoma or renal cell carcinoma. Before TCR sequencing, CD4+ T cells and CD8+ T cells from peripheral blood were sorted into separate populations.

This specimen was CD4+ or CD8+ T cells sorted from blood, taken in a trial of the OX40 agonist ivuxolimab. The receptor chain draws on TRBV5-5 and TRBJ2-1; no D gene can be assigned with confidence. This clonotype originated in an adult with an advanced solid tumor such as melanoma, head and neck, liver or kidney cancer. The sequenced DNA is TGTGCCAGCAGCTTGGTATACAATGAGCAGTTCTTC. Translated, it reads CASSLVYNEQFF.